This T cell receptor (beta chain) was found in a study of vaccination effects on CD4 cells after COVID-19. Turning to the study itself: Pre-vaccine samples were drawn 16 days and one week before the first dose. Study results and caveats: The study, lacking early post-infection timepoints, had few convalescent patients. The study found marked clonal contraction of infection- and vaccine-induced clones late after vaccination.

Cultured cells yielded isolated CD4+ T cells after less than 11 days. Between March and December 2020, the person had a SARS-CoV-2 infection that PCR confirmed. This clone was picked up one time. Its target is not known. The germline V gene has CDR1 LGHNA and CDR2 YNFKEQ. CDR3 length: 17 residues. The ends lost 5 bases at V and 7 bases at J; junction bases unmatched: 12. Sequenced by immunoSEQ multiplex PCR; TCRdb stores in-frame clones only, minus some. The data show about 66,000 clones, 72% seen once. The chain couples TRBV4-2 to TRBJ2-1; 12 bases agree with TRBD2. The sample consisted of CD4+ T cells from PBMCs cultured without peptide, taken before COVID-19 vaccination. The TCR originated in a human donor who had a prior SARS-CoV-2 infection. The CDR3 DNA sequence: TGTGCCAGCAGCATAGCCTCTAGCGGGGGGGCCGGAAATGAGCAGTTCTTC. Its protein product is CASSIASSGGAGNEQFF.